The clone carrying this T cell receptor beta chain was seen at least ten times. Its antigen is still unknown. Specified time point: sample taken at primary tumor resection. The donor group consisted of 55 to 85 patients who had untreated, early-stage non-small cell lung cancer. Unmatched junction bases numbered 12, after V lost 4 bases and J lost 1 base. Germline V CDR1 and CDR2: MNHEY, SMNVEV (reference sequence). The CDR3 consists of 18 residues. The data derive from a study of spatial heterogeneity in lung cancer. Study-wide context: Sequences of the beta chain were consistently detected in greater numbers than alpha-chain sequences.

On each TCR cDNA molecule, a unique molecular identifier was present. TCRdb analysed the 5' RACE reads with MiXCR anew, one entry per CDR3 protein. The table includes 10,000 or so distinct CDR3 sequences, about an eighth detected once. Notes on the study in general: Quantities of ubiquitous and regional expanded TCRs paralleled ubiquitous and regional nonsynonymous mutations, respectively. Expanded alpha and beta TCR counts within tumors tracked tumor mutation counts.

The input for sequencing was lung tumor tissue, taken at surgery. The TCR originated in a female donor with early-stage non-small cell lung cancer. The chain has TRBV27 and TRBJ2-7; 11 nucleotides align to TRBD2. CDR3 nucleotide sequence: TGTGCCAGCAGTTCCTCGGGTAGCGGGAGGGCCAGATCCTACGAGCAGTACTTC. The encoded protein is CASSSSGSGRARSYEQYF.